This T cell receptor (beta chain) was documented in a study of post-analysis software for immune sequencing data. Overall study results and limits: In patients, five TRBV segments were more frequent than in controls, with TRBV5-6, TRBV5-1 and TRBV20-1 among them.

The germline V gene encodes CDR1 LNHNV and CDR2 YYDKDF (reference sequence). CDR3 length: 14 amino acids. V lost 3 bases, J lost 13 bases, and 19 bases lay in between. Unique molecular identifiers were built into the TCR beta cDNA libraries. A single record per CDR3 protein comes from TCRdb applying MiXCR to the PCR reads. The sample records 600,000 to 750,000 distinct CDR3 sequences, 55% to 70% being singletons. Concerning this clonotype itself: Its antigen is not known.

This chain links TRBV15 with TRBJ2-4; TRBD2 is a possible D gene (6 bases). The receptor was isolated from a girl aged 2 to 10 with multiple sclerosis. Sequenced input: blood. CDR3 DNA: TGTGCCACCAGCAGGGCCGGAGGGTCGGGAGAGCAGTACTTC. Translating gives CATSRAGGSGEQYF. The variable domain in full, completed from reference TRBV15 and TRBJ2-4, reads DAMVIQNPRYQVTQFGKPVTLSCSQTLNHNVMYWYQQKSSQAPKLLFHYYDKDFNNEADTPDNFQSRRPNTSFCFLDIRSPGLGDTAMYLCATSRAGGSGEQYFGAGTRLSVL.